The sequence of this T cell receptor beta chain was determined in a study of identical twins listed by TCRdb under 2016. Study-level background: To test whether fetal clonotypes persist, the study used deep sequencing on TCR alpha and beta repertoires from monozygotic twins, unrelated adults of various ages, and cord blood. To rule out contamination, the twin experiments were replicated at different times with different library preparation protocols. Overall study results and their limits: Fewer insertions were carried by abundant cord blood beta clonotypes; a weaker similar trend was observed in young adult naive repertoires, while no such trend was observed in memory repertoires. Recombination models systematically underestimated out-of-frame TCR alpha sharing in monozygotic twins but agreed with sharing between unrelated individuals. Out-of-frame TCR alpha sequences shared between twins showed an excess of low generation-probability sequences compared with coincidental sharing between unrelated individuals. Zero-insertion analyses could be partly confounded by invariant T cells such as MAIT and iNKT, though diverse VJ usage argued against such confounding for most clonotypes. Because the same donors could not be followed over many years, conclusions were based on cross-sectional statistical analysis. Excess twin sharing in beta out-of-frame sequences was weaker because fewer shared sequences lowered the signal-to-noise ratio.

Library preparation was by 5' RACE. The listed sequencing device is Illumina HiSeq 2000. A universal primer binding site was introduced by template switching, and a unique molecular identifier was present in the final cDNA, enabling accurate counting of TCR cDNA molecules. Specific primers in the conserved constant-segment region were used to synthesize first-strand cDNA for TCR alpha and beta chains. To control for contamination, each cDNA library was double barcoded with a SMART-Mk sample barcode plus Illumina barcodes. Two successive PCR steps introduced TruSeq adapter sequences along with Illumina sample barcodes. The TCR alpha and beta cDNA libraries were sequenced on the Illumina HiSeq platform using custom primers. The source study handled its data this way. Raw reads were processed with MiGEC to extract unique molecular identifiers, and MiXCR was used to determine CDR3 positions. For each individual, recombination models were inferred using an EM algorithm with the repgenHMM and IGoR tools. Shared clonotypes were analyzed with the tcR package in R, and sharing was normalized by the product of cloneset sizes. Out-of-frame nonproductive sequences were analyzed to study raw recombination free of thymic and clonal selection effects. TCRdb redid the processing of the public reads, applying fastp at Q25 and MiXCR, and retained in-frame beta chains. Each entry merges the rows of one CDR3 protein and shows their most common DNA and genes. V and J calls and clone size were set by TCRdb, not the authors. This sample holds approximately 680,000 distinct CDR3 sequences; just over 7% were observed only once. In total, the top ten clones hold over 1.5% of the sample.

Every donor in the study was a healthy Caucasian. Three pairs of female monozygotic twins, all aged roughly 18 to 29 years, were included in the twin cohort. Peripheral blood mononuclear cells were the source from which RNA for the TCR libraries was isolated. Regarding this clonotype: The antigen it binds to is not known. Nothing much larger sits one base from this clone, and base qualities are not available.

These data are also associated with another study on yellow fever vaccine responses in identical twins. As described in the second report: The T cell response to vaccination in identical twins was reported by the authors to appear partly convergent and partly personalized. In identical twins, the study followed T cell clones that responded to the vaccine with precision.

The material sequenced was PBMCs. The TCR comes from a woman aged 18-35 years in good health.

The CDR3: CASRGDPQETQYF. The DNA sequence reads TGCGCCAGCAGGGGGGACCCCCAAGAGACCCAGTACTTC. This receptor chain uses TRBV4-1 and TRBJ2-5; the D segment might be TRBD1 or TRBD2, since each matches 5 bases. Trimming removed 6 bases from V and 1 base from J, leaving 9 bases between the germline ends. CDR3 length: 13 amino acids, cysteine to phenylalanine. The sequence is cut down to CDR3 DNA, 39 bases in frame from base 1. CDR1 MGHRA and CDR2 YSYEKL are derived from the germline V gene.